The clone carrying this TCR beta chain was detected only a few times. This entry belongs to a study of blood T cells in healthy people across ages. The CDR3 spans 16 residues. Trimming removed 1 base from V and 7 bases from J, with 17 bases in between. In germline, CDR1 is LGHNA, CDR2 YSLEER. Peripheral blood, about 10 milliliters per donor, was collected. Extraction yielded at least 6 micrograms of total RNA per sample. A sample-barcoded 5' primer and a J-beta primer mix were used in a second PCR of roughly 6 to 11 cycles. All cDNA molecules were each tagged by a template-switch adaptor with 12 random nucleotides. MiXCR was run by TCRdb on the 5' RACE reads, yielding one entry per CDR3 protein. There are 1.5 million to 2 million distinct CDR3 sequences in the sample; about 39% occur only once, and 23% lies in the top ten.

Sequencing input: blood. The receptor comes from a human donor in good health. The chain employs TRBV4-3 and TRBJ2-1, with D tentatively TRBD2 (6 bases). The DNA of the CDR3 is TGCGCCAGCAGCCAAGCTGGGCTTCGGGGGATGAATGAGCAGTTCTTC. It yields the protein CASSQAGLRGMNEQFF.